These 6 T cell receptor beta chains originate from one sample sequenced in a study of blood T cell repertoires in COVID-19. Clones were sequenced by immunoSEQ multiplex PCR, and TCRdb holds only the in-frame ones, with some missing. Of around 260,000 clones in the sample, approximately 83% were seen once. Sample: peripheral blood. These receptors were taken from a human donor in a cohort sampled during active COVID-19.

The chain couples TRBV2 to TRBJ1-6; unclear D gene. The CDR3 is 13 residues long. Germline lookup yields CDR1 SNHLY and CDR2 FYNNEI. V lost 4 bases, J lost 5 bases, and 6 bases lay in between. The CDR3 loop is CASSAEHNSPLHF. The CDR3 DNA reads TGTGCCAGCAGTGCCGAGCATAATTCACCCCTCCACTTT. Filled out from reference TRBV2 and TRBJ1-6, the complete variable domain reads EPEVTQTPSHQVTQMGQEVILRCVPISNHLYFYWYRQILGQKVEFLVSFYNNEISEKSEIFDDQFSVERPDGSNFTLKIRSTKLEDSAMYFCASSAEHNSPLHFGNGTRLTVT.

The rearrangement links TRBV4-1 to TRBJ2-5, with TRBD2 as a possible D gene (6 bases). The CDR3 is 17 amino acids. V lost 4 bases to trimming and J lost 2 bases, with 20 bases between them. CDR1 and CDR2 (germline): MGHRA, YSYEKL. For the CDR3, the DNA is TGCGCCAGCAGCCTAAGGGGTACCTTGAGCGGGCAAGAGACCCAGTACTTC. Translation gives CASSLRGTLSGQETQYF.

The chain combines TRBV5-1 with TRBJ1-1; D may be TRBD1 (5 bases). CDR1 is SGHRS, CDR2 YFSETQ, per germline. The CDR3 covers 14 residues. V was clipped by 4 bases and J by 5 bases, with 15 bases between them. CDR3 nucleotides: TGCGCCAGCAGCCCTACGGGGGAATATACTGAAGCTTTCTTT. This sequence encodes CASSPTGEYTEAFF.

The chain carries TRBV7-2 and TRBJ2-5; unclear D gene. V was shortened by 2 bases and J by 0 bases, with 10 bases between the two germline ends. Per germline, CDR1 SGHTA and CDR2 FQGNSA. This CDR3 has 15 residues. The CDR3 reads CASSLSRGNQETQYF. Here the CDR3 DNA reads TGTGCCAGCAGCTTAAGCCGAGGAAACCAAGAGACCCAGTACTTC.

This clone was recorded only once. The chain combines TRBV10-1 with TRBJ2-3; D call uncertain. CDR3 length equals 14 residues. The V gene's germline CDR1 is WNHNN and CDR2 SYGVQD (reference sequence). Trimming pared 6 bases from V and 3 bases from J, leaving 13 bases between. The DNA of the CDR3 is TGCGCCAGCAGCCCTTTCGCTAGAACAGATACGCAGTATTTT. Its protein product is CASSPFARTDTQYF.

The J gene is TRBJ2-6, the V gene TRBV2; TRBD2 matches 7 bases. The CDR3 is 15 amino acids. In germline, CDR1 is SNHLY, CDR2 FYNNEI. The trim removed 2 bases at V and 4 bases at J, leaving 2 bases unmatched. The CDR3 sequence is CASSESGAGANVLTF. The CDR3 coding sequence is TGTGCCAGCAGTGAAAGCGGGGCCGGGGCCAACGTCCTGACTTTC. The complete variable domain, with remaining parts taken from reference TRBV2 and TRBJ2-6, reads EPEVTQTPSHQVTQMGQEVILRCVPISNHLYFYWYRQILGQKVEFLVSFYNNEISEKSEIFDDQFSVERPDGSNFTLKIRSTKLEDSAMYFCASSESGAGANVLTFGAGSRLTVL.